This T cell receptor beta chain came from a study of cytomegalovirus exposure and HLA in healthy donors. Overall study context: The Caucasian-associated ancestry cluster contained about 80% of the approximately 400 genotyped donors.

Germline loops: CDR1 SGHDT, CDR2 YYEEEE. This CDR3 contains 14 residues. Trimming took 2 bases from V and 2 from J; bases not matched to a gene: 2. Comments on this clone: Its antigen is unknown.

Study-wide results and limits: The authors reported that TCR beta sequences could predict HLA-A and HLA-B alleles. These predictions were accurate for most subjects in the first cohort.

The primer mix had 60 Vbeta and 13 Jbeta primers. Assay used: immunoSEQ multiplex PCR; TCRdb lists only in-frame clones, some missing. The repertoire includes fewer than 200,000 clones, over 70% of them detected once, and around 6% sits in the top ten. The genes are TRBV5-6 and TRBJ2-7; 9 nucleotides agree with TRBD2. Sequencing was carried out using PBMCs. The sequence came from a man between 35 and 55 years old in good health and CMV-seronegative. CDR3 in amino acids: CASSFRGGAYEQYF. The CDR3 region has the DNA TGTGCCAGCAGCTTTCGCGGGGGGGCCTACGAGCAGTACTTC.